Following are 4 T cell receptor beta chains from one sample sequenced in a study of cytomegalovirus exposure and HLA in healthy donors. The PCR made use of 60 Vbeta and 13 Jbeta primers. TCRdb's copy holds only in-frame clones and misses some; the assay was immunoSEQ multiplex PCR. The table has about 130,000 clones, 60% to 80% seen once. What was sequenced was PBMCs. These receptors all come from a woman aged 60 to 75 in good health and CMV-seropositive.

This clone has a handful of counts. The genes are TRBV5-1 and TRBJ1-1, with 8 bases identical to TRBD1. This CDR3 has 15 amino acids. Germline CDR1 reads SGHRS; CDR2 reads YFSETQ. Germline trimming cut 1 base from V and 5 bases from J; bases unmatched to any gene: 7. The CDR3 nucleotides are TGCGCCAGCAGCTTGTCTACAGGGGGGCCAACTGAAGCTTTCTTT. This sequence encodes CASSLSTGGPTEAFF.

The chain carries TRBV5-4 and TRBJ2-1, with TRBD1 matching 12 bases. CDR3 length: 17 amino acids. Germline CDR1 is SGHNT and CDR2 is YYREEE (reference sequence). V shed 4 bases, J shed 3 bases, and the junction held 8 bases outside the gene matches. CDR3 bases: TGTGCCAGCAGCCCGGGACAGGGGGCAACACTCTACAATGAGCAGTTCTTC. Encoded protein: CASSPGQGATLYNEQFF.

This clone was counted a single time. The chain recombines TRBV7-3 with TRBJ2-1, with 7 bases matching TRBD2. Trimming at V came to 4 bases and at J to 4 bases, leaving 10 bases not matched to a gene. Germline values: CDR1 SGHTA, CDR2 FQGTGA. The CDR3 spans 16 residues. The CDR3 DNA reads TGTGCCAGCAGCTCCAACCGGGGGGACCTATACAATGAGCAGTTCTTC. This gives the protein CASSSNRGDLYNEQFF.

The V call is TRBV14, the J call TRBJ1-2; D is undetermined. Trimming pared 4 bases from V and 2 bases from J, leaving 14 bases between. The CDR3 sequence is 15 residues long. Germline CDR1 and CDR2: SGHDN and FVKESK. The CDR3: CASSLLYGVNYGYTF. The CDR3 DNA is TGTGCCAGCAGCCTCTTATACGGGGTGAACTATGGCTACACCTTC.